This record looks at one T cell receptor (beta chain) sequence and its context. The V gene end was trimmed by 0 bases and the J gene end by 1 base; junction bases not matched to a gene: 1. In germline, CDR1 is MDHEN, CDR2 SYDVKM. CDR3 length: 15 residues. This record comes from a study of blood T cell repertoires in COVID-19. Study in general: Samples came from the United States, Italy and Spain, spanning acute and convalescent COVID-19. PBMCs, B-cell-depleted T cells, or T cells provided the cDNA or gDNA that made up the material.

As processed by the authors: Cell counts per sample came from amplifying reference gene primers. Only in-frame clones appear in the TCRdb table, and some are missing; sequencing was by immunoSEQ multiplex PCR. V, J and clone size reflect that table, while D and trimming were determined from the DNA. The table records over 200,000 clones, more than 85% of them present only once. Seattle researchers signed up patients amid active infection and tracked them longitudinally. The TCR was taken from a man aged 60-69 years with COVID-19, enrolled during active disease. Sequenced material: peripheral blood. The chain joins TRBV28 to TRBJ2-7; TRBD1 matches 9 bases. This CDR3 is CASSLWGTGSYEQYF. As DNA, the CDR3 is TGTGCCAGCAGTTTATGGGGGACAGGGTCCTACGAGCAGTACTTC.